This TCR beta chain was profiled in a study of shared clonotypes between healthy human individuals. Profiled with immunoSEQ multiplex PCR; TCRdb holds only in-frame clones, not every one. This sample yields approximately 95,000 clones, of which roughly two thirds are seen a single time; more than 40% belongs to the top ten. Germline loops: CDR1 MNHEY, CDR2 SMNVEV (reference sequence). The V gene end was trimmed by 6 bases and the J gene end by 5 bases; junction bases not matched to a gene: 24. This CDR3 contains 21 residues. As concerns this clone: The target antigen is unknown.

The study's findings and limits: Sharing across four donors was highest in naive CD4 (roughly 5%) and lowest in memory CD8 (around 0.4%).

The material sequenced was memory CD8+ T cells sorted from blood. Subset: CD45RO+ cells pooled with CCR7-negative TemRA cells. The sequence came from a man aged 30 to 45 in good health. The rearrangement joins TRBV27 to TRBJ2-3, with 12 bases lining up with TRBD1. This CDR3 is CASRIYPTGSGTGGTGDTQYF. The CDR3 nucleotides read TGTGCCAGCAGAATATACCCAACCGGGTCGGGGACAGGGGGCACGGGAGATACGCAGTATTTT.